These T cell receptor beta chains were read from a single sample in a study of blood T cell repertoires in COVID-19. Sequencing used immunoSEQ multiplex PCR; TCRdb keeps in-frame clones, though not all of them. This sample carries fewer than 200,000 clones, roughly 84% of them seen once, and the ten largest clones take more than 3%. Sequenced material: PBMCs or T cells enriched from blood (not recorded which). The receptors here all came from a woman under 40 who had been exposed to COVID-19. CDR3s include the opening cysteine and the closing phenylalanine or tryptophan. A D gene is named only where the DNA matches it firmly. A clone size is listed for some rows: how often the clone was seen (once, few, many), or a class if it is expanded.

abundance	len	j_gene	d_gene	v_gene	CDR3nt	CDR3aa
once	17	TRBJ2-4	-	TRBV11-3	TGTGCCAGCCGGGCAGGGCGTACGGATTTCGCCAAAAACATTCAGTACTTC	CASRAGRTDFAKNIQYF
-	14	TRBJ1-6	-	TRBV30	TGTGCCTGGAGTGTAGATAACCGGGGATCACCCCTCCACTTT	CAWSVDNRGSPLHF
-	15	TRBJ1-1	TRBD1	TRBV7-9	TGTGCCAGCAGCTTTACAGGGGGCGATCGTTTGGGGGCTTTCTTT	CASSFTGGDRLGAFF
-	16	TRBJ2-5	-	TRBV27	TGTGCCAGCAGTTATACCTTACCCAGGGATCAAGAGACCCAGTACTTC	CASSYTLPRDQETQYF
-	16	TRBJ2-3	TRBD2	TRBV11-2	TGTGCCAGCAGCTTGACTAGCGGGGGGTACACAGATACGCAGTATTTT	CASSLTSGGYTDTQYF
-	14	TRBJ1-2	TRBD1	TRBV5-1	TGCGCCAGTTCTAGGGACAGGGAGAGCTATGGCTACACCTTC	CASSRDRESYGYTF
-	18	TRBJ2-7	TRBD1	TRBV4-1	TGCGCCAGCAGCCTTTTTTTGTCTTCCGGGACAGGGATCCACGAGCAGTACTTC	CASSLFLSSGTGIHEQYF
-	13	TRBJ1-1	-	TRBV7-2	TGTGCCAGCCAGGAGGGGAAGAACACTGAAGCTTTCTTT	CASQEGKNTEAFF
-	15	TRBJ1-1	-	TRBV3-1/TRBV3-2	TGTGCCAGCAGCCAAGGCCAGGGTTCGGTCACTGAAGCTTTCTTT	CASSQGQGSVTEAFF
-	16	TRBJ2-3	-	TRBV4-3	TGCGCCAGCAGCCAAGTTCGAGCGGAAAGCACAGATACGCAGTATTTT	CASSQVRAESTDTQYF
-	14	TRBJ2-7	-	TRBV27	TGTGCCAGCAGTTTCCGAACAAACTCCTACGAGCAGTACTTC	CASSFRTNSYEQYF
once	14	TRBJ2-7	TRBD2	TRBV7-3	TGTGCCAGCAGCAAAGGGACTAGCGGGGGGCAGCAGTACTTC	CASSKGTSGGQQYF
-	15	TRBJ1-6	-	TRBV7-3	TGTGCCAGCAGCTTAAATCCCCTGGGCAATTCACCCCTCCACTTT	CASSLNPLGNSPLHF
-	13	TRBJ2-1	-	TRBV11-2	TGTGCCAGCAGCTTAGGGGCTCGGAATGAGCAGTTCTTC	CASSLGARNEQFF
-	15	TRBJ1-3	-	TRBV7-9	TGTGCCAGCAGCTTAGTAACGCAGGATGGAAACACCATATATTTT	CASSLVTQDGNTIYF
-	13	TRBJ2-5	-	TRBV5-6	TGTGCCAGCAGCCGACACATCCAAGAGACCCAGTACTTC	CASSRHIQETQYF
-	13	TRBJ2-7	-	TRBV6-1	TGTGCCAGCAGTGAAGCGCGGGGTACCGAGCAGTACTTC	CASSEARGTEQYF
-	17	TRBJ2-6	-	TRBV7-9	TGTGCCAGCAGCGCCCCATGGTCGCGCTCTGGGGCCAACGTCCTGACTTTC	CASSAPWSRSGANVLTF
-	15	TRBJ2-1	TRBD2	TRBV7-3	TGTGCCAGCAGCCCCATCGCGGGGGGGCGGAATGAGCAGTTCTTC	CASSPIAGGRNEQFF
-	12	TRBJ2-5	-	TRBV6-5	TGTGCCAGCAGTAACAGCCAAGAGACCCAGTACTTC	CASSNSQETQYF
few	15	TRBJ1-4	-	TRBV9	TGTGCCAGCAGCGTAGACGGGAGGCCGACTGGAAAACTGTTTTTT	CASSVDGRPTGKLFF
-	15	TRBJ2-6	-	TRBV2	TGTGCCAGCAGAGGACAGACCTCTGGGGCCAACGTCCTGACTTTC	CASRGQTSGANVLTF
-	13	TRBJ2-5	-	TRBV19	TGTGCCAGTAATCAGGGGCGCCAAGAGACCCAGTACTTC	CASNQGRQETQYF
once	16	TRBJ2-5	-	TRBV10-1	TGCGCCAGCAGTGAGGGTTTTGACGGCGGTGGCGAGACCCAGTACTTC	CASSEGFDGGGETQYF
once	15	TRBJ2-3	-	TRBV9	TGTGCCAGCAGCGCTAGCTCTCGAGATTTCGATACGCAGTATTTT	CASSASSRDFDTQYF
-	17	TRBJ2-3	TRBD2	TRBV7-6	TGTGCCAGCAGCCCCTTGACTAGCGGGGGGGCAACAGATACGCAGTATTTT	CASSPLTSGGATDTQYF
once	14	TRBJ1-6	TRBD1	TRBV25-1	TGTGCCACCAGGACAGGGACCTATAATTCACCCCTCCACTTT	CATRTGTYNSPLHF
-	13	TRBJ2-7	TRBD1	TRBV10-3	TGTGCCATCAGGGACAGGGTTAGTTACGAGCAGTACTTC	CAIRDRVSYEQYF
once	16	TRBJ2-1	-	TRBV5-1	TGCGCCAGCAAACAGGGAAAGTATCCCTCCTACAATGAGCAGTTCTTC	CASKQGKYPSYNEQFF